This T cell receptor beta chain was recovered during a study of T cells in Graves' hyperthyroidism and ophthalmopathy. TCR beta CDR3 region amplification was performed from RNA transcripts. Initially, a first-round RT-PCR of the TCR CDR3 employed the HTBI primer set. TCRdb recomputed calls from the multiplex PCR reads with MiXCR, one row per CDR3 protein. Counted here are hundreds of thousands of distinct CDR3 sequences, about 14% occurring once; the ten biggest clones make up around 13%. This clonotype has ten or more counts. The material sequenced was blood. The sequence came from a woman between 50 and 59 years old with Graves' ophthalmopathy.

CDR3 in amino acids: CSARSPGSSYEQYF. The CDR3 nucleotides are TGCAGTGCTAGATCTCCTGGGAGCTCCTACGAGCAGTACTTC. V usage is TRBV20-1 and J usage is TRBJ2-7, with a weak D call TRBD2 (5 bases). This CDR3 has 14 residues. Trimming removed 2 bases at V and 0 bases at J, with 11 bases between. Germline loops: CDR1 DFQATT, CDR2 SNEGSKA (reference sequence).